The 24 T cell receptor beta chains below come from one sample, sequenced in a study of blood T cells in healthy people across ages. A J-beta primer mix and a sample-barcoded 5' primer were used in a second PCR of roughly 7 to 12 cycles. TCRdb called the 5' RACE reads again in MiXCR, with one record for every CDR3 protein. The sample carries under 800,000 distinct CDR3 sequences, around 20% recorded once. Material: blood. All receptors derive from a man between 65 and 85 years old in good health.

This clonotype has just a few counts. Here the CDR3 DNA reads TGTGCCAGCAGTCCGGGGGGGCAAAGGACTAGCGGGAATCTAAAGACCCAGTACTTC. As protein: CASSPGGQRTSGNLKTQYF. The rearrangement uses TRBV12-3 or TRBV12-4 and TRBJ2-5; 12 bases are a match to TRBD2. The CDR3 is 19 amino acids. Germline trimming cut 5 bases from V and 6 bases from J; bases unmatched to any gene: 19.

The chain carries TRBV10-3 and TRBJ2-3; no firm D call. V lost 6 bases and J lost 0, with 4 bases in between. The CDR3 totals 12 residues. Germline V lookup: CDR1 ENHRY, CDR2 SYGVKD. The CDR3 region has the DNA TGTGCCATCAGCGACAGCACAGATACGCAGTATTTT. Residues: CAISDSTDTQYF.

This clonotype was seen many times. The chain joins TRBV15 to TRBJ1-1; unclear D gene. The CDR3 runs to 12 residues. The V and J ends lost 0 bases and 8 bases respectively, with 7 bases between them. Looked up from germline, CDR1 is LNHNV and CDR2 is YYDKDF (reference sequence). In DNA form, the CDR3 reads TGTGCCACCAGCAGAGATGCTCGCGAAGCTTTCTTT. Its protein is CATSRDAREAFF.

This clonotype has ten or more counts. The rearrangement joins TRBV29-1 to TRBJ2-3, with D hard to call. V was clipped by 7 bases and J by 2 bases, with 16 bases between them. The CDR3 loop spans 14 amino acids. Germline V gives CDR1 SQVTM, CDR2 ANQGSEA. The DNA of the CDR3 is TGCAGCGCCCTGGGGTATTTCCCCACAGATACGCAGTATTTT. It yields the protein CSALGYFPTDTQYF.

This clonotype was observed at least ten times. The genes are TRBV5-6 and TRBJ2-5; 7 bases fit TRBD1. The J segment lost 3 bases and the V segment lost 3 bases, leaving 2 bases of the junction unmatched. This CDR3 is 13 amino acids long. The germline V gene encodes CDR1 SGHDT and CDR2 YYEEEE. The CDR3 nucleotides read TGTGCCAGCAGCTGGGGGACAGAAGAGACCCAGTACTTC. Protein sequence: CASSWGTEETQYF.

This clonotype has more than one count but fewer than ten. This chain links TRBV5-1 with TRBJ2-3, with a possible D match to TRBD2 (6 bases). The V end lost 5 bases, the J end lost 4 bases, and 17 bases lay between the germline ends. CDR1 is SGHRS, CDR2 YFSETQ, per germline. The CDR3 runs to 15 residues. CDR3 in DNA: TGCGCCAGCAGTCTTAGCGGTCCCAAGTCAGATACGCAGTATTTT. Residues: CASSLSGPKSDTQYF.

The chain employs TRBV29-1 and TRBJ2-7; tentative D call: TRBD1 (5 bases). Germline lookup yields CDR1 SQVTM and CDR2 ANQGSEA. Trimming shortened V by 4 bases and J by 5 bases, and 24 bases separated the two germline ends. The CDR3 contains 16 residues. CDR3 nucleotide sequence: TGCAGCGTTGCAGATTACCCAATAGGGGCTTTGAACGAGCAGTACTTC. Translated: CSVADYPIGALNEQYF.

This clonotype was counted only a few times. The gene calls are TRBV21-1 and TRBJ2-5; TRBD2 is the table's D call, not checked against the DNA. TRBV21-1 is an annotated pseudogene. The CDR3 contains 15 residues. This chain's CDR3 is CASRTNSVNQETQYF. DNA of the CDR3: TGTGCCAGCAGGACCAATAGCGTGAACCAAGAGACCCAGTACTTC.

The rearrangement joins TRBV20-1 to TRBJ2-7; D is uncertain. The V end lost 1 base, the J end lost 2 bases, and 9 bases lay between the germline ends. The CDR3 length is 13 residues. Per the germline V gene, CDR1 is DFQATT and CDR2 is SNEGSKA (reference sequence). The CDR3 bases are TGCAGTGCTAGAGGACTTCATCCCTACGAGCAGTACTTC. Translation gives CSARGLHPYEQYF.

This chain links TRBV12-3 or TRBV12-4 with TRBJ1-2, with D possibly matching TRBD1 (6 bases). The CDR3 is made up of 14 amino acids. V was clipped by 10 bases and J by 1 base, with 16 bases between them. CDR3 nucleotide sequence: TGTGCCACCCTAGGGGGAGCGGATAACTATGGCTACACCTTC. Its protein is CATLGGADNYGYTF.

Only one count was recorded for this clonotype. The J gene is TRBJ2-5, the V gene TRBV10-3; 8 bases match TRBD2. The end of the DNA aligns better with TRBJ2-1, so the J call may be wrong. Germline V gives CDR1 ENHRY, CDR2 SYGVKD. CDR3 size: 15 residues. CDR3 in DNA: TGTGCCATCAGTGAAGGTGTCAGCGGGACTAGTGAGCAGTTCTTC. This codes for CAISEGVSGTSEQFF.

This chain joins TRBV28 and TRBJ1-6, with TRBD1 matching over 7 bases. The CDR3 length is 13 residues. The germline CDR1 and CDR2 sequences are MDHEN and SYDVKM. V lost 9 bases and J lost 6; bases outside the gene matches: 5. This CDR3 is CASRDSSNSPLHF. As DNA, the CDR3 is TGTGCCAGTCGGGACAGTAGTAATTCACCCCTCCACTTT.

This clonotype turned up a few times. The chain carries TRBV6-5 and TRBJ1-2; the D gene is possibly TRBD1 (6 bases). The V gene's germline CDR1 is MNHEY and CDR2 SVGAGI. V was cut by 2 bases and J by 7 bases, with 14 bases left in between. This CDR3 region has 14 residues. For the CDR3, the DNA is TGTGCCAGCAGTTACACGAACAGGGATACTGGCTACACCTTC. This encodes CASSYTNRDTGYTF.

This clonotype has only a few counts. This chain's CDR3 is CASSLIGALEQETQYF. In DNA, the CDR3 is TGTGCCAGCAGCCTTATAGGGGCCCTCGAACAAGAGACCCAGTACTTC. V usage is TRBV5-5 and J usage is TRBJ2-5; a possible D gene is TRBD1 (5 bases). Germline values: CDR1 SGHKS, CDR2 YYEKEE (reference sequence). The CDR3 is made up of 16 amino acids. Between the trimmed V and J ends, which lost 4 bases and 2 bases, there was a span of 18 bases.

The chain couples TRBV4-1 to TRBJ2-5; possible D gene TRBD1, 6 bases. The J call may be faulty, since TRBJ2-7 better matches the DNA end. This CDR3 region has 17 residues. Germline loops: CDR1 MGHRA, CDR2 YSYEKL. CDR3 protein: CASSQDLGWTDSYEQYF. The CDR3 region has the DNA TGCGCCAGCAGCCAAGATTTAGGGTGGACAGACTCCTACGAGCAGTACTTC.

This clonotype was found many times. V usage is TRBV10-3 and J usage is TRBJ1-1; D is uncertain. V dropped 3 bases and J dropped 0 bases, with 5 bases sitting between them. The CDR3 runs to 13 residues. Germline loops: CDR1 ENHRY, CDR2 SYGVKD. CDR3 amino acids: CAISENMNTEAFF. The CDR3, as DNA: TGTGCCATCAGTGAAAACATGAACACTGAAGCTTTCTTT.

The chain joins TRBV30 to TRBJ1-2; D gene unclear. CDR1 and CDR2 (germline): GTSNPN, SVGIG (reference sequence). CDR3 size: 13 residues. V was shortened by 5 bases and J by 0 bases, with 10 bases between the two germline ends. CDR3 sequence reads: CAWVPQANYGYTF. Here the CDR3 DNA reads TGTGCCTGGGTGCCACAAGCTAACTATGGCTACACCTTC.

Written as DNA, the CDR3 is TGCGCCAGCAGCACGGGACTAGGAGTCAATGAGCAGTTCTTC. It codes for CASSTGLGVNEQFF. The chain recombines TRBV5-1 with TRBJ2-1, with TRBD2 matching 8 bases. The CDR3 is made up of 14 amino acids. The germline V gene encodes CDR1 SGHRS and CDR2 YFSETQ. J lost 6 bases, V lost 4 bases, and 6 bases had no gene match.

In this sample, this clonotype turned up a few times. V is TRBV7-6 and J is TRBJ2-3, with 7 bases fitting TRBD1. The CDR3 totals 15 residues. Trimming at V came to 1 base and at J to 1 base, leaving 2 bases not matched to a gene. Germline lookup yields CDR1 SGHVS and CDR2 FNYEAQ. CDR3 DNA sequence: TGTGCCAGCAGCTTAGTGGGACAGCGCACAGATACGCAGTATTTT. This gives the protein CASSLVGQRTDTQYF.

As concerns this clonotype: Compared with germline, one end of the junction differs, possibly owing to a read error. In DNA, the CDR3 is TGTGTCAGCAGTTACCCGAAGACTAGGGGCGAGCAGTTCTTC. Translation gives CVSSYPKTRGEQFF. The gene calls are TRBV6-6 and TRBJ2-1; TRBD2 is a possible D gene (6 bases). Per germline, CDR1 MNHNY and CDR2 SVGAGI (reference sequence). The CDR3 is 14 amino acids.

In this sample, this clonotype turned up a few times. The rearrangement uses TRBV6-1 and TRBJ2-4; 7 bases line up with TRBD1. V lost 6 bases to trimming and J lost 1 base; unmatched junction nucleotides: 3. Germline CDR1 and CDR2: MNHNS and SASEGT. The CDR3 loop spans 14 amino acids. This chain's CDR3 is CASRTDRAKNIQYF. DNA for the CDR3: TGTGCCAGCAGGACGGACAGGGCCAAAAACATTCAGTACTTC.

The chain carries TRBV30 and TRBJ2-1; D remains ambiguous. The V end lost 0 bases, the J end lost 7 bases, and 7 bases lay between the germline ends. This CDR3 contains 12 residues. Germline CDR1 reads GTSNPN; CDR2 reads SVGIG (reference sequence). CDR3 coding DNA: TGTGCCTGGAGTGTAATCGTGAATGAGCAGTTCTTC. This encodes CAWSVIVNEQFF.

The V call is TRBV3-1, the J call TRBJ2-5, with 10 bases that match TRBD2. This CDR3 is 16 amino acids long. V was pared by 0 bases and J by 4 bases, with 5 bases of the junction left unmatched. CDR1 and CDR2 (germline): LGHDT, YNNKEL (reference sequence). The CDR3 bases are TGTGCCAGCAGCCAAGAAAGGGTAGCGGGAGGAGAGACCCAGTACTTC. This codes for CASSQERVAGGETQYF.

The chain recombines TRBV6-6 with TRBJ2-7; tentative D call: TRBD1 (5 bases). The germline V and J ends were trimmed by 6 bases and 7 bases, with 13 bases remaining between them. Germline CDR1 is MNHNY and CDR2 is SVGAGI (reference sequence). CDR3 length: 12 amino acids. CDR3 nucleotide sequence: TGTGCCAGCAGACCTTCAGGGCGTGAGCAGTACTTC. This codes for CASRPSGREQYF.